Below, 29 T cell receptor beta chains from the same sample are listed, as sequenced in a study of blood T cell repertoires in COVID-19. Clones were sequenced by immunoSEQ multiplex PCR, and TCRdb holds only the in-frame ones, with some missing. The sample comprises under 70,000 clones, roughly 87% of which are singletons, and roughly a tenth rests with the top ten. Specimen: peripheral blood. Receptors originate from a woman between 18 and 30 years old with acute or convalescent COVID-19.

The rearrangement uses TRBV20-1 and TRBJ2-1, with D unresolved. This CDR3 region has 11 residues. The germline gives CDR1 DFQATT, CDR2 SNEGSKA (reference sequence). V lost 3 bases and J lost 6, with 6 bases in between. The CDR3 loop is CSARFLNEQFF. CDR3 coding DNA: TGCAGTGCTAGGTTCCTCAATGAGCAGTTCTTC.

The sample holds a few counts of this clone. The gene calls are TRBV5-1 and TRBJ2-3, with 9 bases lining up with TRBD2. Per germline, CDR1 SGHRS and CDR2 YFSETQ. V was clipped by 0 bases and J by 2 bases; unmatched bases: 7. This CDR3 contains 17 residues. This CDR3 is CASSLAGLAGPTDTQYF. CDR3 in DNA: TGCGCCAGCAGCTTGGCAGGGCTAGCGGGGCCCACAGATACGCAGTATTTT.

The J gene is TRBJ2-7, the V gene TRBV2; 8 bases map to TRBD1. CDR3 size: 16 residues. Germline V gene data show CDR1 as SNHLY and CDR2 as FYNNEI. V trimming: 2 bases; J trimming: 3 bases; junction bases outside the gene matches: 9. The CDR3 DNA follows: TGTGCCAGCAGTGAATCTCAGGGGGCAGGATACTACGAGCAGTACTTC. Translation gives CASSESQGAGYYEQYF.

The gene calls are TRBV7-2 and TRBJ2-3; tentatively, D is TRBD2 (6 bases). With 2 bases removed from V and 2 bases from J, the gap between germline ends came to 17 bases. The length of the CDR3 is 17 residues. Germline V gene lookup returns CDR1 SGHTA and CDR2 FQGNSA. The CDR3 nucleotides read TGTGCCAGCAGCTTACCGCCGGGACTTCTCAACACAGATACGCAGTATTTT. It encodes CASSLPPGLLNTDTQYF.

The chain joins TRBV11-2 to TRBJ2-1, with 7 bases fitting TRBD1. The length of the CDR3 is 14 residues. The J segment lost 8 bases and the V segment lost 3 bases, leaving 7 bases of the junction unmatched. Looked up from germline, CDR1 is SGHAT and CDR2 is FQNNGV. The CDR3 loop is CASSFDRVVYEQFF. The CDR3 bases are TGTGCCAGCAGCTTTGACAGGGTGGTCTATGAGCAGTTCTTC.

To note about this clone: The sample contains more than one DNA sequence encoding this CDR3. The CDR3 spells CASSSRTSGRAREQFF. CDR3 bases: TGTGCCAGTAGTTCACGGACTAGCGGGAGGGCTCGGGAGCAGTTCTTC. This chain joins TRBV19 and TRBJ2-1; 15 nucleotides line up with TRBD2. The V and J ends lost 5 bases and 10 bases, in that order; junction bases with no gene match: 9. From germline, CDR1 is LNHDA and CDR2 SQIVND (reference sequence). The CDR3 is 16 residues long.

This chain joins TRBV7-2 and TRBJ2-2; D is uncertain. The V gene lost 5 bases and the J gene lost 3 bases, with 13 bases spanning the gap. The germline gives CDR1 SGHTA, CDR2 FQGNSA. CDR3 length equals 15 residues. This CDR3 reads CASSPRPGHTGELFF. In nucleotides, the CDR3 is TGTGCCAGCAGCCCACGCCCTGGGCACACCGGGGAGCTGTTTTTT.

As DNA, the CDR3 is TGCGCCAGCAGCACAGGGGTCTCAAATTTGAACACTGAAGCTTTCTTT. Its translation is CASSTGVSNLNTEAFF. The rearrangement joins TRBV10-2 to TRBJ1-1, with TRBD1 matching 7 bases. V trimming: 6 bases; J trimming: 0 bases; junction bases outside the gene matches: 10. Per germline, CDR1 WSHSY and CDR2 SAAADI. The CDR3 totals 16 residues.

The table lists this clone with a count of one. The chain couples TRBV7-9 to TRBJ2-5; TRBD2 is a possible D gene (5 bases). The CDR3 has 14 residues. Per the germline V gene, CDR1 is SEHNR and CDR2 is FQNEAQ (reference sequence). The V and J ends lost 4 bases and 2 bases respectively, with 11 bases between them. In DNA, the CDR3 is TGTGCCAGCAGCTCCCTAGCCCAGCAAGAGACCCAGTACTTC. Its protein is CASSSLAQQETQYF.

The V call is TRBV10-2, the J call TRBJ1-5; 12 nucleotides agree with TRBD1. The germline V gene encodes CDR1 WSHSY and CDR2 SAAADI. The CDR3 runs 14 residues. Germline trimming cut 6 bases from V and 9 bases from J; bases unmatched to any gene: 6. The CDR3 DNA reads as TGCGCCAGCAGAGGGACAGGGGGCGGAGGGCCCCAGCATTTT. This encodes CASRGTGGGGPQHF.

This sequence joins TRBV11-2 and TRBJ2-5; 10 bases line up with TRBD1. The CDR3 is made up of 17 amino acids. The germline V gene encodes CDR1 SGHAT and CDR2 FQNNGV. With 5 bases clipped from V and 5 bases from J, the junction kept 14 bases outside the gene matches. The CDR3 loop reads CASSPLGTGVILETQYF. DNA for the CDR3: TGTGCCAGCAGCCCTTTGGGGACAGGGGTCATCTTGGAGACCCAGTACTTC.

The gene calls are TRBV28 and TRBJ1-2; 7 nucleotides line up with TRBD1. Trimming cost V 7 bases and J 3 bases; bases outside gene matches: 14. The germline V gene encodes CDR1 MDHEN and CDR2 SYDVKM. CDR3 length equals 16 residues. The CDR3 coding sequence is TGTGCCAGCAAACACAGGGGTGCCGGTGGGGACTATGGCTACACCTTC. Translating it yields CASKHRGAGGDYGYTF.

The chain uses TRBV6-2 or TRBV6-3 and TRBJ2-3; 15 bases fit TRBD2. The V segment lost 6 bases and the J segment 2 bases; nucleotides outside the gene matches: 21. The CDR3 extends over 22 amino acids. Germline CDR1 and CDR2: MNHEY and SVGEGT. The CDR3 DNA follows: TGTGCCAGCAGCCCAATGACACCGGGACTAGCGGGGGGTCAAACTTACACAGATACGCAGTATTTT. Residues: CASSPMTPGLAGGQTYTDTQYF.

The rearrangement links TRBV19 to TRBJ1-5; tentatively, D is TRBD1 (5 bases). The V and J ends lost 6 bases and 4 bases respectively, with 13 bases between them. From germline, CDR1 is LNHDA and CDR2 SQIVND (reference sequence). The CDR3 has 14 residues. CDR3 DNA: TGTGCCAGTAGCAACAGGAGAACTAATCAGCCCCAGCATTTT. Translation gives CASSNRRTNQPQHF.

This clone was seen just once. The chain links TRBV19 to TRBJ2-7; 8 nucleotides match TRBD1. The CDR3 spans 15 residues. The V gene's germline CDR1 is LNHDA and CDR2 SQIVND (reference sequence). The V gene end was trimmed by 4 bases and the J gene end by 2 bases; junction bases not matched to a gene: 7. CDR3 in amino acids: CASSTGQGLAYEQYF. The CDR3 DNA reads TGTGCCAGTAGTACCGGACAGGGTTTAGCCTACGAGCAGTACTTC. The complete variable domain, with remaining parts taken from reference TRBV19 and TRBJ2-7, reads DGGITQSPKYLFRKEGQNVTLSCEQNLNHDAMYWYRQDPGQGLRLIYYSQIVNDFQKGDIAEGYSVSREKKESFPLTVTSAQKNPTAFYLCASSTGQGLAYEQYFGPGTRLTVT.

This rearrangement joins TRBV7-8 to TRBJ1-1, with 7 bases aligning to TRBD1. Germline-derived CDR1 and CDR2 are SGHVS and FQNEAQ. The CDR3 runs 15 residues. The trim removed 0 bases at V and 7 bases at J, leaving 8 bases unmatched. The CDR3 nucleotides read TGTGCCAGCAGCTTAGCGCGGAGAGGGGGCGGTGAAGCTTTCTTT. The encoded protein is CASSLARRGGGEAFF.

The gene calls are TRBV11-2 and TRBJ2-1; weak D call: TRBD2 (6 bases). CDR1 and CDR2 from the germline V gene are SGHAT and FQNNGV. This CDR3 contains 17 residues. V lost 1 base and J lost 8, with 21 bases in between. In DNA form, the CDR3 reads TGTGCCAGCAGCTTAGTATCGGTGGGACTCGTAGGTGATGAGCAGTTCTTC. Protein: CASSLVSVGLVGDEQFF.

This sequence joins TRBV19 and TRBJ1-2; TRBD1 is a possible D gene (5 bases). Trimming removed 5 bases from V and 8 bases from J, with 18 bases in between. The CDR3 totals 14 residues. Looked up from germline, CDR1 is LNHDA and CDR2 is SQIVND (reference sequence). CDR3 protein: CASSHRREVVGYTF. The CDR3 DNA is TGTGCCAGTAGTCACAGGAGGGAGGTGGTCGGCTACACCTTC. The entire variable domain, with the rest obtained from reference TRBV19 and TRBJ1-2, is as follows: DGGITQSPKYLFRKEGQNVTLSCEQNLNHDAMYWYRQDPGQGLRLIYYSQIVNDFQKGDIAEGYSVSREKKESFPLTVTSAQKNPTAFYLCASSHRREVVGYTFGSGTRLTVV.

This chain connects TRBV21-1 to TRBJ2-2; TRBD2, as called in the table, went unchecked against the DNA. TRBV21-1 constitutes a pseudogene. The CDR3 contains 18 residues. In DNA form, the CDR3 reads TGTGCCAGCAGCCCAGCTCCTAGCGGGGGGGCCTGGTTCGGGGAGCTGTTTTTT. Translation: CASSPAPSGGAWFGELFF.

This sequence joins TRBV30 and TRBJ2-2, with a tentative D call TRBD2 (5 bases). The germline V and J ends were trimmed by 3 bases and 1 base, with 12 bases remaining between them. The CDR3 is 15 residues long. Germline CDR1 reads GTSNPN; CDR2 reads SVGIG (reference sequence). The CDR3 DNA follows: TGTGCCTGGAGCCGTCTAGCCATGAACACCGGGGAGCTGTTTTTT. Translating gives CAWSRLAMNTGELFF. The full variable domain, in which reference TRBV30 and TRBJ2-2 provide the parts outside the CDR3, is SQTIHQWPATLVQPVGSPLSLECTVEGTSNPNLYWYRQAAGRGLQLLFYSVGIGQISSEVPQNLSASRPQDRQFILSSKKLLLSDSGFYLCAWSRLAMNTGELFFGEGSRLTVL.

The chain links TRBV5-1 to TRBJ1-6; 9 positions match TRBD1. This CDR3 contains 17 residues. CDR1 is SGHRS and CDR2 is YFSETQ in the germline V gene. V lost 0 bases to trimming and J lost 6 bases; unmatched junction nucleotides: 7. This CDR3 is CASSLAPGQGGNSPLHF. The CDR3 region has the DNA TGCGCCAGCAGCTTGGCCCCGGGACAGGGAGGTAATTCACCCCTCCACTTT.

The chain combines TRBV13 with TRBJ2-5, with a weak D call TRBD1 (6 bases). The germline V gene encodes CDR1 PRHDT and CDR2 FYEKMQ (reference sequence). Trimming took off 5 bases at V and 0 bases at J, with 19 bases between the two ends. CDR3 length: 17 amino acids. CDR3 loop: CASSLVGGTGHQETQYF. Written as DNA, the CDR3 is TGTGCCAGCAGCCTTGTAGGGGGAACAGGGCACCAAGAGACCCAGTACTTC. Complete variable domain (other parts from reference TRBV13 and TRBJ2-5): AAGVIQSPRHLIKEKRETATLKCYPIPRHDTVYWYQQGPGQDPQFLISFYEKMQSDKGSIPDRFSAQQFSDYHSELNMSSLELGDSALYFCASSLVGGTGHQETQYFGPGTRLLVL.

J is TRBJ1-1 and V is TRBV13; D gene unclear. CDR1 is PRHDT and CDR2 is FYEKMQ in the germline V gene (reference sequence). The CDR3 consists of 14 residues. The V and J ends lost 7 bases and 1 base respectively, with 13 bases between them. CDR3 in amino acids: CASMARRKNTEAFF. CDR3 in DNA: TGTGCCAGCATGGCAAGGAGGAAGAACACTGAAGCTTTCTTT.

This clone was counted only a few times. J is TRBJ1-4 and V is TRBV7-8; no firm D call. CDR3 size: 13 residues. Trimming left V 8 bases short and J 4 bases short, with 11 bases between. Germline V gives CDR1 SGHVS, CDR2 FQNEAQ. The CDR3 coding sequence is TGTGCCAGCTCAAGGCAGCGTAATGAAAAACTGTTTTTT. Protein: CASSRQRNEKLFF. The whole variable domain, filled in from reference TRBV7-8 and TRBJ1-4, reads GAGVSQSPRYKVAKRGQDVALRCDPISGHVSLFWYQQALGQGPEFLTYFQNEAQLDKSGLPSDRFFAERPEGSVSTLKIQRTQQEDSAVYLCASSRQRNEKLFFGSGTQLSVL.

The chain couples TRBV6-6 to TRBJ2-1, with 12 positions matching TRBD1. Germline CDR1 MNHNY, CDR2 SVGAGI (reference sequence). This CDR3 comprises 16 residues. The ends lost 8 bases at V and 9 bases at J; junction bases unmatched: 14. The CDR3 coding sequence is TGTGCCAGCCGAATTCTCTCGGGACAGGGGGCAAGTGAGCAGTTCTTC. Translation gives CASRILSGQGASEQFF.

CDR3 sequence (DNA): TGTGCCACCAGCAGAGATCAGGGGCTTGAGACCCAGTACTTC. The encoded protein is CATSRDQGLETQYF. The chain has TRBV15 and TRBJ2-5; tentatively, D is TRBD1 (6 bases). With 0 bases removed from V and 5 bases from J, the gap between germline ends came to 10 bases. Germline-derived CDR1 and CDR2 are LNHNV and YYDKDF (reference sequence). This CDR3 contains 14 residues.

The CDR3 reads CASSPSGEGEGYTF. CDR3 DNA: TGTGCCAGCTCACCGTCTGGCGAGGGGGAAGGCTACACCTTC. The chain carries TRBV18 and TRBJ1-2, with D perhaps matching TRBD1 (6 bases). Per germline, CDR1 KGHSH and CDR2 LQKENI. V lost 3 bases, J lost 8 bases, and 16 bases lay in between. There are 14 residues in the CDR3.

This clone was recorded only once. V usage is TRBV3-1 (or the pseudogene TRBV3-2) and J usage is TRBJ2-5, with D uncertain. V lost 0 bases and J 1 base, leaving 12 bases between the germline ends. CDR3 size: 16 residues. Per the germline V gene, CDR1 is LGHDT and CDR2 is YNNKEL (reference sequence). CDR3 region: CASSQEWARTQETQYF. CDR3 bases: TGTGCCAGCAGCCAAGAATGGGCCAGAACCCAAGAGACCCAGTACTTC.

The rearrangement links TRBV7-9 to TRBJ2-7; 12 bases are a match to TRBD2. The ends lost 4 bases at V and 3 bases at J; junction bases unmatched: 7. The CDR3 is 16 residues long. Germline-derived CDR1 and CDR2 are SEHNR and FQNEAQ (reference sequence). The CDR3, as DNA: TGTGCCAGCAGCTCTCGGACTAGCGGGAAGGTCTACGAGCAGTACTTC. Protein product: CASSSRTSGKVYEQYF.